This T cell receptor (beta chain) was retrieved from a study of OX40 agonist ivuxolimab in advanced cancers. Notes on the study in general: Expanded clones tended on average to be more numerous among CD8+ T cells than CD4+. Both CD4+ and CD8+ T cell populations in blood had undergone clonal expansion by week 6 at 0.1 to 3.0 mg/kg.

Clones were sequenced by immunoSEQ multiplex PCR, and TCRdb holds only the in-frame ones, with some missing. The table includes over 65,000 clones, roughly four fifths detected once. A word on this clone: Its cognate antigen is unknown.

The V and J ends lost 4 bases and 6 bases, in that order; junction bases with no gene match: 9. This CDR3 is 15 amino acids long. Germline V gene sequence: CDR1 SGHRS, CDR2 YFSETQ. The gene calls are TRBV5-1 and TRBJ1-2; the match to TRBD1 covers 10 bases. The receptor comes from an adult with an advanced solid tumor such as melanoma, head and neck, liver or kidney cancer. Sequencing used CD4+ or CD8+ T cells sorted from blood, obtained in a trial of the OX40 agonist ivuxolimab. The CDR3 sequence: CASSITGTGVDGYTF. The CDR3 nucleotides are TGCGCCAGCAGCATAACCGGGACAGGGGTAGATGGCTACACCTTC.